This T cell receptor (beta chain) comes out of a study of Graves' ophthalmopathy and Graves' hyperthyroidism. Ten or more counts support this clonotype. CDR3 regions of TCR beta were amplified from RNA transcripts. First-round RT-PCR employed HTBI primers, with a second-round multiplex PCR after it. TCRdb fed the multiplex PCR reads into MiXCR, producing one record per CDR3 protein. The sample includes some 210,000 distinct CDR3 sequences, 25% to 35% of them seen just once. Germline assignment: CDR1 KGHDR and CDR2 SFDVKD. The CDR3 extends over 13 amino acids. Trimming pared 3 bases from V and 7 bases from J, leaving 12 bases between.

Sequenced: peripheral blood. The V gene is TRBV24-1, the J gene TRBJ2-7, with a tentative D call TRBD2 (6 bases). The clonotype was recovered from a man over 45 with Graves' ophthalmopathy. The CDR3: CATSDSWGGEQYF. The CDR3, as DNA: TGTGCCACCAGTGATAGCTGGGGAGGAGAGCAGTACTTC.